These T cell receptor beta chains were read from a single sample in a study of cytomegalovirus exposure and HLA in healthy donors. Libraries were prepared by immunoSEQ multiplex PCR; TCRdb keeps only in-frame clonotypes and omits some of them. Of 150,000 to 200,000 clones listed, roughly 80% are singletons. The sequencing input was PBMCs. The receptors originated from a man aged 18 to 29 in good health and CMV-seropositive. Both conserved end residues are part of each CDR3. Each record gives: D gene, J gene, V gene, clone size, CDR3 DNA, CDR3 protein. A D gene is named only where the DNA matches it firmly. Not every row has a clone size; where given, it reads once, few, many or a size class.

- TRBJ2-7 TRBV2 - TGTGCCAGCAGTGAAGCGCGAGTCGAGCAGTACTTC CASSEARVEQYF
- TRBJ1-1 TRBV29-1 few TGCAGCTCCGCCCCCAGGGGCCGAACGACTGAAGCTTTCTTT CSSAPRGRTTEAFF
- TRBJ2-2 TRBV4-1 many TGCGCCAGCAGCCATAAATCCGGGGGGCCGCCAACCGGGGAGCTGTTTTTT CASSHKSGGPPTGELFF
- TRBJ1-5 TRBV6-5 once TGTGCCACCAGTTCGTACCCTCAGGTCAGCAATCAGCCCCAGCATTTT CATSSYPQVSNQPQHF
- TRBJ2-7 TRBV19 - TGTGCCAGTAGTATAGGCGGGAACGAGCAGTACTTC CASSIGGNEQYF
- TRBJ1-1 TRBV6-5 few TGTGCCAGCAGACTCATGCGTAGCGACACTGAAGCTTTCTTT CASRLMRSDTEAFF
TRBD2 TRBJ2-4 TRBV27 - TGTGCCAGCAGCGGGCTAGCGGGAGAGAGCATTCAGTACTTC CASSGLAGESIQYF
- TRBJ2-5 TRBV15 once TGTGCCACCAGCAGCACGGGGGAGACCCAGTACTTC CATSSTGETQYF
TRBD1 TRBJ1-5 TRBV6-6 - TGTGCCAGCAGTTACCTAACAGGGGGCAGGCAGCCCCAGCATTTT CASSYLTGGRQPQHF
- TRBJ1-4 TRBV7-9 once TGTTCCAGCAGCGCTATATGGAGGGGAAAGGGTAATGAAAAACTGTTTTTT CSSSAIWRGKGNEKLFF
TRBD2 TRBJ2-7 TRBV28 - TGTGCCAGCAGCACCGTACTAGCGGGAGCCCACGAGCAGTACTTC CASSTVLAGAHEQYF
- TRBJ1-4 TRBV6-6 - TGTGCCAGCGGGTTCGCGGCTAATGAAAAACTGTTTTTT CASGFAANEKLFF
- TRBJ2-7 TRBV2 once TGTGCCAGCATAGGTAGCGTGGGAAGCTACGAGCAGTACTTC CASIGSVGSYEQYF
- TRBJ2-1 TRBV13 - TGTGCCAGCAGCTTCGGAGTGGATGAGCAGTTCTTC CASSFGVDEQFF
TRBD2 TRBJ2-7 TRBV19 - TGTGCCAGTTCAGCCCGGCTAGCGGGAATCGGTTACGAGCAGTACTTC CASSARLAGIGYEQYF
TRBD2 TRBJ2-7 TRBV25-1 - TGTGCCAGCAGTGCAAGGACTAGCGGGAGTAGGGTGCAGTACTTC CASSARTSGSRVQYF
- TRBJ2-1 TRBV4-1 - TGCGCCAGCAGAGGGTTCGCGGGACTCTCGAAATCCTACAATGAGCAGTTCTTC CASRGFAGLSKSYNEQFF
TRBD1 TRBJ2-3 TRBV27 - TGTGCCAGCAGTTTGTCTAACAGGGGAGATACGCAGTATTTT CASSLSNRGDTQYF
- TRBJ2-7 TRBV30 once TGTGCCTGGAGTGTACTCGATGAGCAGTACTTC CAWSVLDEQYF
- TRBJ1-3 TRBV7-9 - TGTGCCAGCAGCCCGAGACAGGATTCGAGCTCTGGAAACACCATATATTTT CASSPRQDSSSGNTIYF
TRBD1 TRBJ2-2 TRBV9 - TGTGCCAGCAGCGCGACAGGGGCGGACACCGGGGAGCTGTTTTTT CASSATGADTGELFF
- TRBJ2-7 TRBV28 - TGTGCCACGGCGGGTGGGGGCTCTCCTTCCTACGAGCAGTACTTC CATAGGGSPSYEQYF
TRBD2 TRBJ2-1 TRBV28 - TGTGCCAGCAGTGGGGGGTTAGGTCTAGCGGGAGAGCAGTTCTTC CASSGGLGLAGEQFF
TRBD2 TRBJ2-7 TRBV27 few TGTGCCAGCAGGCCAAGACTAGCGGGAGCCGCCTACGAGCAGTACTTC CASRPRLAGAAYEQYF
- TRBJ2-7 TRBV5-4 few TGTGCCAGCAGCTTTTCCAGGGGCTCCTACGAGCAGTACTTC CASSFSRGSYEQYF
- TRBJ1-2 TRBV25-1 - TGTGCCAGCAGTGCCCCTTATAACTATGGCTACACCTTC CASSAPYNYGYTF
- TRBJ2-3 TRBV5-4 - TGTGCCAGCAGCTTGGGGGGGCAGACAGATACGCAGTATTTT CASSLGGQTDTQYF
TRBD1 TRBJ1-2 TRBV11-2 - TGTGCCAGCAGCTTCCGACAGGGGAGTGACCACTATGGCTACACCTTC CASSFRQGSDHYGYTF
TRBD2 TRBJ2-7 TRBV5-1 - TGCGCCAGCAGCTTTAGCGGGGCCTACGAGCAGTACTTC CASSFSGAYEQYF
- TRBJ2-7 TRBV5-3 - TGTGCCAGACCCTACCGTCGACGGAGCTCCTACGAGCAGTACTTC CARPYRRRSSYEQYF
- TRBJ2-7 TRBV7-9 - TGTGCCAGCAGCTTTCTCTACGAGCAGTACTTC CASSFLYEQYF
TRBD2 TRBJ2-1 TRBV9 - TGTGCCAGCAGCCTCCGGACTAGCGGGGTCAGCTCCTACAATGAGCAGTTCTTC CASSLRTSGVSSYNEQFF
TRBD1 TRBJ2-3 TRBV10-3 once TGTGCCATCAGAGGACAGGTTTCAGATACGCAGTATTTT CAIRGQVSDTQYF
TRBD1 TRBJ2-7 TRBV28 - TGTGCCAGCAGAGTTACAGGGGGCGTGAACTACGAGCAGTACTTC CASRVTGGVNYEQYF
TRBD1 TRBJ1-3 TRBV27 - TGTGCCAGCAGTCCCGGACAGGGACGCTCTGGAAACACCATATATTTT CASSPGQGRSGNTIYF
- TRBJ2-5 TRBV29-1 once TGCAGCGCTCGGGGAGATAGCGTGTCGGGAGAGCAGTACTTC CSARGDSVSGEQYF
- TRBJ2-7 TRBV6-5 once TGTGCCAGCCCAGGACATTATCATCCCTACGAGCAGTACTTC CASPGHYHPYEQYF
- TRBJ2-1 TRBV27 few TGTGCCAGCAGTTTAATGGCCCAGCGGGAGCAGTTCTTC CASSLMAQREQFF
- TRBJ1-2 TRBV19 - TGTGCCAGTAGTATCGGGGGAGCATGGAGGGGCTACACCTTC CASSIGGAWRGYTF
- TRBJ1-5 TRBV4-2 - TGTCCCAGCAGCCAAGATTGGCAGGGTAATCAGCCCCAGCATTTT CPSSQDWQGNQPQHF
TRBD1 TRBJ2-7 TRBV27 - TGTGCCAGCAGAAGAAATACCGGGACAGGGAAGTACGAGCAGTACTTC CASRRNTGTGKYEQYF
- TRBJ2-1 TRBV6-5 - TGTGCCAGCAGTCCTACTCTATCCTACAATGAGCAGTTCTTC CASSPTLSYNEQFF